Reported below is one T cell receptor (beta chain). Its antigen remains unknown. In germline, CDR1 is SEHNR, CDR2 FQNEAQ (reference sequence). With 3 bases removed from V and 5 bases from J, the gap between germline ends came to 16 bases. The CDR3 sequence is 15 residues long. Template switching supplied a universal primer site; unique molecular identifiers were carried on the cDNA. From the 5' RACE reads, TCRdb called clonotypes with MiXCR, one entry per CDR3 protein. The data contain approximately 1.8 million distinct CDR3 sequences, under 35% of them singletons. The data belong to a study of identical twins. General study results and limits: Surplus twin overlap in beta out-of-frame sequences was less pronounced. Abundant cord blood beta clonotypes carried fewer insertions; memory repertoires showed none.

The specimen sequenced was cord blood. The sequence derives from a newborn girl in good health. The chain employs TRBV7-9 and TRBJ1-1; D is uncertain. CDR3: CASSFLGQKGTEAFF. The CDR3 bases are TGTGCCAGCAGCTTTTTAGGGCAGAAGGGTACTGAAGCTTTCTTT.